The 27 T cell receptor beta chains below all came from one sample that was sequenced in a study of cytomegalovirus exposure and HLA in healthy donors. PCR employed 60 Vbeta and 13 Jbeta primers. The data were produced by immunoSEQ multiplex PCR, yet TCRdb's version contains in-frame clones alone and is incomplete. This table holds about 190,000 clones, 87% found once. The sample taken for sequencing was PBMCs. Receptors were obtained from a man aged 25 to 40 in good health and CMV-seronegative.

The chain is built from TRBV25-1 and TRBJ2-5; 12 nucleotides agree with TRBD1. V dropped 5 bases and J dropped 5; count of bases not matched to a gene: 9. CDR3 length: 16 amino acids. Germline V lookup: CDR1 MGHDK, CDR2 SYGVNS. CDR3 in DNA: TGTGCCAGCAGTCCCCCGGGACAGGGGGCGCGGGAGACCCAGTACTTC. Amino acid sequence: CASSPPGQGARETQYF.

This chain links TRBV5-4 with TRBJ1-3, with D tentatively TRBD1 (6 bases). Between the trimmed V and J ends, which lost 4 bases and 6 bases, there was a span of 14 bases. Germline V gene lookup returns CDR1 SGHNT and CDR2 YYREEE (reference sequence). This CDR3 is 14 amino acids long. The CDR3 DNA sequence: TGTGCCAGCAGCCCGCCGGACAGACAAAACACCATATATTTT. Amino acid sequence: CASSPPDRQNTIYF.

The chain is built from TRBV10-1 and TRBJ2-1, with 8 bases identical to TRBD2. V lost 4 bases and J lost 4; bases outside the gene matches: 9. This CDR3 has 16 residues. Germline lookup yields CDR1 WNHNN and CDR2 SYGVQD (reference sequence). The CDR3, as DNA: TGCGCCAGCAGTGGAGTTAGCGGGGTGTTTTACAATGAGCAGTTCTTC. Amino acids: CASSGVSGVFYNEQFF.

This clone was observed once. The chain links TRBV5-4 to TRBJ2-7, with a weak D call TRBD2 (6 bases). The germline V gene has CDR1 SGHNT and CDR2 YYREEE (reference sequence). V was shortened by 1 base and J by 5 bases, with 13 bases between the two germline ends. The CDR3 has 14 amino acids. CDR3 sequence (DNA): TGTGCCAGCAGCTTGAAGGCTAGCGCCCACGAGCAGTACTTC. It translates to CASSLKASAHEQYF.

The chain recombines TRBV5-8 with TRBJ1-4, with TRBD1 as a possible D gene (5 bases). CDR3 length: 14 residues. Germline values: CDR1 SGHTS, CDR2 YDEGEE. The V gene lost 1 base and the J gene lost 8 bases, with 12 bases spanning the gap. The CDR3 sequence: CASSLWGAKEKLFF. The CDR3, as DNA: TGTGCCAGCAGCTTGTGGGGCGCCAAGGAAAAACTGTTTTTT.

For the CDR3, the DNA is TGTGCCAGCAGCCAAGATGACGCTAGCGCAACCTACGAGCAGTACTTC. Translating gives CASSQDDASATYEQYF. The chain carries TRBV7-2 and TRBJ2-7; TRBD2 might be the D (6 bases). CDR1 is SGHTA and CDR2 is FQGNSA in the germline V gene. The CDR3 has 16 residues. The V gene lost 5 bases and the J gene lost 2 bases, with 19 bases spanning the gap.

The chain recombines TRBV2 with TRBJ2-3, with TRBD1 matching 7 bases. This CDR3 comprises 14 residues. V trimming: 5 bases; J trimming: 4 bases; junction bases outside the gene matches: 6. From germline, CDR1 is SNHLY and CDR2 FYNNEI. CDR3 sequence reads: CASSYEGGADTQYF. CDR3 nucleotides: TGTGCCAGCAGTTACGAAGGGGGCGCAGATACGCAGTATTTT.

The chain joins TRBV11-3 to TRBJ2-2; 7 bases fit TRBD2. The CDR3 has 14 residues. The V and J ends lost 5 bases and 4 bases, in that order; junction bases with no gene match: 4. Germline V gene data show CDR1 as SGHNT and CDR2 as YENEEA. The CDR3 nucleotides are TGTGCCAGCAGCCTCGGCGGGGGCACCGGGGAGCTGTTTTTT. Translating gives CASSLGGGTGELFF.

The chain recombines TRBV2 with TRBJ1-2, with D hard to call. The V end was cut by 11 bases, the J end by 8 bases, with 12 bases between. Germline V lookup: CDR1 SNHLY, CDR2 FYNNEI. The CDR3 length is 10 residues. CDR3 protein: CAVTLQGYTF. The CDR3 DNA reads as TGTGCCGTCACCCTACAGGGCTACACCTTC.

The chain is built from TRBV27 and TRBJ1-1; the D gene is possibly TRBD1 (6 bases). CDR1 MNHEY and CDR2 SMNVEV come from the germline V gene (reference sequence). The CDR3 length is 15 residues. The V and J ends lost 2 bases and 1 base respectively, with 11 bases between them. CDR3 DNA: TGTGCCAGCAGTTTAGCAGGGGTAGGGAACACTGAAGCTTTCTTT. Its protein product is CASSLAGVGNTEAFF.

V and J are TRBV7-9 and TRBJ2-2; tentatively, D is TRBD1 (5 bases). CDR3 length equals 17 residues. Germline values: CDR1 SEHNR, CDR2 FQNEAQ (reference sequence). Trimming left V 4 bases short and J 0 bases short, with 15 bases between. Here the CDR3 reads CASSYWGGKPNTGELFF. The CDR3 DNA sequence: TGTGCCAGCAGCTATTGGGGCGGCAAACCGAACACCGGGGAGCTGTTTTTT.

V usage is TRBV28 and J usage is TRBJ1-6; D possibly corresponds to TRBD1 (5 bases). The V end was cut by 7 bases, the J end by 5 bases, with 15 bases between. Germline V lookup: CDR1 MDHEN, CDR2 SYDVKM. The CDR3 consists of 15 residues. CDR3 bases: TGTGCCAGCACTCCTTCCCGGGGGAATAATTCACCCCTCCACTTT. It specifies CASTPSRGNNSPLHF.

The V gene is TRBV5-1, the J gene TRBJ2-1, with 10 positions matching TRBD2. V lost 2 bases to trimming and J lost 2 bases; unmatched junction nucleotides: 7. The CDR3 has 17 amino acids. The germline V gene has CDR1 SGHRS and CDR2 YFSETQ. As DNA, the CDR3 is TGCGCCAGCAGCTTCACTAGCGGGGATATAACCTACAATGAGCAGTTCTTC. Protein: CASSFTSGDITYNEQFF.

The chain employs TRBV7-8 and TRBJ2-1, with no clear D. The V and J ends lost 5 bases and 0 bases respectively, with 14 bases between them. Germline CDR1 SGHVS, CDR2 FQNEAQ. The CDR3 is 16 amino acids. CDR3 bases: TGTGCCAGCAGCCCCGATACCTTCGGCTCCTACAATGAGCAGTTCTTC. As protein: CASSPDTFGSYNEQFF.

The chain recombines TRBV4-2 with TRBJ2-3, with TRBD2 matching 14 bases. The CDR3 length is 18 residues. J lost 2 bases, V lost 2 bases, and 6 bases had no gene match. Germline CDR1 is LGHNA and CDR2 is YNFKEQ. CDR3 sequence: CASSQFRTSGRSTDTQYF. The CDR3 DNA sequence: TGTGCCAGCAGCCAATTTAGGACTAGCGGGAGGTCCACAGATACGCAGTATTTT.

The rearrangement links TRBV2 to TRBJ1-4; 9 bases align to TRBD1. The CDR3 spans 15 residues. Germline V gene data show CDR1 as SNHLY and CDR2 as FYNNEI. V dropped 7 bases and J dropped 8; count of bases not matched to a gene: 11. The CDR3 here is CASIRNTGGGEKLFF. The CDR3 region has the DNA TGTGCCAGCATTCGAAATACAGGGGGCGGCGAAAAACTGTTTTTT.

V is TRBV4-2 and J is TRBJ2-3; a weak D match, TRBD2 (5 bases). Germline V gene lookup returns CDR1 LGHNA and CDR2 YNFKEQ. The CDR3 spans 16 residues. V was cut by 1 base and J by 3 bases, with 14 bases left in between. CDR3 residues: CASSQVEAGSTDTQYF. CDR3 sequence (DNA): TGTGCCAGCAGCCAAGTGGAGGCGGGTAGTACAGATACGCAGTATTTT.

This clone appeared once. The rearrangement links TRBV9 to TRBJ2-3, with 10 nucleotides matching TRBD2. Germline V gene data show CDR1 as SGDLS and CDR2 as YYNGEE. V dropped 4 bases and J dropped 1; count of bases not matched to a gene: 3. The CDR3 sequence is 15 residues long. The CDR3 DNA is TGTGCCAGCAGCATCGGACTAGCGGGCACAGATACGCAGTATTTT. This translates into CASSIGLAGTDTQYF.

This chain uses TRBV9 with TRBJ1-2; D possibly corresponds to TRBD1 (6 bases). V dropped 0 bases and J dropped 7 bases, with 13 bases sitting between them. Germline V gives CDR1 SGDLS, CDR2 YYNGEE. The CDR3 has 14 amino acids. CDR3 residues: CASSVAVGAGGYTF. Written as DNA, the CDR3 is TGTGCCAGCAGCGTAGCTGTGGGGGCGGGTGGCTACACCTTC.

The chain joins TRBV5-8 to TRBJ2-7; D perhaps matches TRBD1 (6 bases). V lost 6 bases and J lost 0, with 16 bases in between. The V gene's germline CDR1 is SGHTS and CDR2 YDEGEE. This CDR3 is 15 amino acids long. CDR3 loop: CASNPPGTLSYEQYF. CDR3 nucleotide sequence: TGTGCCAGCAACCCTCCGGGGACACTCTCCTACGAGCAGTACTTC.

The genes are TRBV7-2 and TRBJ1-1, with a weak D call TRBD1 (5 bases). Trimming shortened V by 1 base and J by 11 bases, and 14 bases separated the two germline ends. In germline, CDR1 is SGHTA, CDR2 FQGNSA. CDR3 length: 13 amino acids. The CDR3 loop is CASSLGGGWGAFF. Written as DNA, the CDR3 is TGTGCCAGCAGCTTAGGCGGGGGTTGGGGGGCTTTCTTT.

The chain carries TRBV14 and TRBJ2-7; 8 nucleotides match TRBD1. Germline values: CDR1 SGHDN, CDR2 FVKESK. V trimming: 4 bases; J trimming: 3 bases; junction bases outside the gene matches: 8. This CDR3 contains 15 residues. Here the CDR3 reads CASSPGQGSVYEQYF. CDR3 bases: TGTGCCAGCAGCCCTGGACAGGGTTCCGTCTACGAGCAGTACTTC.

The J gene is TRBJ1-5, the V gene TRBV19, with 7 bases aligning to TRBD1. Germline CDR1 LNHDA, CDR2 SQIVND (reference sequence). The CDR3 runs to 14 residues. The V segment lost 6 bases and the J segment 6 bases; nucleotides outside the gene matches: 8. The CDR3 loop is CASRRRQGGQPQHF. Here the CDR3 DNA reads TGTGCCAGTAGAAGAAGACAGGGAGGTCAGCCCCAGCATTTT.

The rearrangement links TRBV9 to TRBJ2-3; 7 positions match TRBD2. The CDR3 contains 15 residues. The V segment lost 0 bases and the J segment 4 bases; nucleotides outside the gene matches: 5. Germline V gene data show CDR1 as SGDLS and CDR2 as YYNGEE. CDR3 protein: CASSVVAGAADTQYF. CDR3 nucleotides: TGTGCCAGCAGCGTAGTTGCGGGAGCCGCAGATACGCAGTATTTT.

This clone was recorded once. The J gene is TRBJ1-2, the V gene TRBV21-1. TRBV21-1 is shown as a pseudogene. There are 17 residues in the CDR3. The CDR3 region is CASSKAGAPGVNYGYTF. CDR3 DNA: TGTGCCAGCAGCAAAGCGGGAGCACCGGGGGTTAACTATGGCTACACCTTC.

This chain connects TRBV7-8 to TRBJ1-5; 8 bases line up with TRBD1. The CDR3 has 17 amino acids. Germline lookup yields CDR1 SGHVS and CDR2 FQNEAQ. J gave up 2 bases and V 5 bases, and 11 bases lay outside the gene matches. The CDR3: CASSRDRSGAGNQPQHF. CDR3 bases: TGTGCCAGCAGCCGGGACAGGTCAGGGGCAGGCAATCAGCCCCAGCATTTT.

The chain is built from TRBV5-6 and TRBJ2-5, with a tentative D call TRBD2 (6 bases). The CDR3 loop spans 15 amino acids. The germline gives CDR1 SGHDT, CDR2 YYEEEE. V was shortened by 1 base and J by 1 base, with 11 bases between the two germline ends. The CDR3 reads CASSLPLGGQETQYF. CDR3 coding DNA: TGTGCCAGCAGCTTGCCTCTGGGGGGCCAAGAGACCCAGTACTTC.